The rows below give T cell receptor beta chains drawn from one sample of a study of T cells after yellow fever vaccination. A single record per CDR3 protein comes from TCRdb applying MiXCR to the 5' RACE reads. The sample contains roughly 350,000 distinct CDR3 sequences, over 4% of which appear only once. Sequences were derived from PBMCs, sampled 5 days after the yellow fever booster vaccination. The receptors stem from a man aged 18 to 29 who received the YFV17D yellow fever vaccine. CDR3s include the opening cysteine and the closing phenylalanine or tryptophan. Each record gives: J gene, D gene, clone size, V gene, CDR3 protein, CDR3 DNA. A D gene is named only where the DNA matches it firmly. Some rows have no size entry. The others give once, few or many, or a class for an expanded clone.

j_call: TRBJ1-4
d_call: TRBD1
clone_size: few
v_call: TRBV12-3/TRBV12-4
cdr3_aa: CASSPTGGPGQLFF
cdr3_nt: TGTGCCAGCAGCCCGACAGGGGGACCTGGGCAACTGTTTTTT

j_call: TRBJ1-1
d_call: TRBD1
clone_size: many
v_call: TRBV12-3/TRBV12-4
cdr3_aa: CASSLGQGITEAFF
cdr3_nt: TGTGCCAGCAGCCTAGGACAGGGAATCACTGAAGCTTTCTTT

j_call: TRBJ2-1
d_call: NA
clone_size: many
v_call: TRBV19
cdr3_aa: CASSTSDSAYNEQFF
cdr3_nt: TGTGCCAGTAGTACGTCGGACAGTGCCTACAATGAGCAGTTCTTC

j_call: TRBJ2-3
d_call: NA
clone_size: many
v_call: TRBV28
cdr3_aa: CASSLVGTRGRGTDTQYF
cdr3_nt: TGTGCCAGCAGTTTAGTAGGGACGCGGGGGCGGGGCACAGATACGCAGTATTTT

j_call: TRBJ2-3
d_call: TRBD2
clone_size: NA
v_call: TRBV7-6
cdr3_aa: CASSFSPGGTADTQYF
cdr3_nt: TGTGCCAGCAGCTTCTCACCGGGGGGGACGGCAGATACGCAGTATTTT

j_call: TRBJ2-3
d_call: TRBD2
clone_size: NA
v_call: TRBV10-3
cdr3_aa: CAISESGGIADTQYF
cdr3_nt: TGTGCCATCAGTGAATCCGGGGGGATAGCAGATACGCAGTATTTT

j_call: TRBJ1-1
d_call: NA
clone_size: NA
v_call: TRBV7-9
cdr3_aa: CASSLADPGQEAFF
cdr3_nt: TGTGCCAGCAGCTTAGCGGACCCCGGACAGGAAGCTTTCTTT

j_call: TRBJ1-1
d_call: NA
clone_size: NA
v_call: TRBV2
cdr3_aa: CASRVQPNTEAFF
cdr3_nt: TGTGCCAGCAGGGTACAGCCGAACACTGAAGCTTTCTTT

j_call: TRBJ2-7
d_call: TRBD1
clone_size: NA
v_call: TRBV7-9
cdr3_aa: CASSRDRASTYEQYF
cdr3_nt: TGTGCCAGCAGCCGTGACAGGGCATCAACCTACGAGCAGTACTTC

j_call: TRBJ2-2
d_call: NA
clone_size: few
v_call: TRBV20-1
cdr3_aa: CSARPLDGELFF
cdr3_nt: TGCAGTGCTAGACCCCTCGACGGGGAGCTGTTTTTT

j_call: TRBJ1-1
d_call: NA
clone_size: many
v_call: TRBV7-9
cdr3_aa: CASSSPPDRPYEAFF
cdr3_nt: TGTGCCAGCAGCTCCCCCCCTGACAGACCGTATGAAGCTTTCTTT

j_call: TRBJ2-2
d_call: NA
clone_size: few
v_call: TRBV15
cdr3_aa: CATSRGRGLNTGELFF
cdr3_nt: TGTGCCACCAGCAGAGGGAGGGGCCTTAACACCGGGGAGCTGTTTTTT